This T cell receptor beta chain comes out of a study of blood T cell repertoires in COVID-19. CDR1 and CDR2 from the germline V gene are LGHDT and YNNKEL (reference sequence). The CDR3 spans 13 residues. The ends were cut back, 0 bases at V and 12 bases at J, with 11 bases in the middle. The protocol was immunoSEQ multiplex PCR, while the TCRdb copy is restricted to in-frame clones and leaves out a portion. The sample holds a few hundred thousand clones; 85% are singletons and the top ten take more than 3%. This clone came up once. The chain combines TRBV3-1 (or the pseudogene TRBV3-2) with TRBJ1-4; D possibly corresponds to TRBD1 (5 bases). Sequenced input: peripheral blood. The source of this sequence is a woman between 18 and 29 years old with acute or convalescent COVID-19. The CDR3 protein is CASSQDPGKELFF. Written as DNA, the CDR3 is TGTGCCAGCAGCCAAGATCCAGGGAAGGAACTGTTTTTT.